The 27 T cell receptor beta chains below come from one sample, sequenced in a study of metastatic and nonmetastatic thyroid tumors. None of the patients had undergone any treatment ahead of thyroid surgery. MiXCR reprocessed the PCR reads for TCRdb. The sample consists of 25,000 to 30,000 clones, roughly 17% of them appearing once. The sequencing input was blood. The receptors were gathered from a female donor with papillary thyroid cancer or a benign thyroid nodule (not recorded which). Some clones in this sample may be carry-over from other donors' samples.

This clone was counted at least ten times. The same CDR3 also results from other DNA sequences found in this sample. The CDR3 nucleotides are TGTGCCAGTAGTACGCCCTCCAGGGGGGTGAACTATGGCTACACCTTC. It is translated as CASSTPSRGVNYGYTF. This rearrangement joins TRBV19 to TRBJ1-2; 7 bases fit TRBD1. Germline V gene data show CDR1 as LNHDA and CDR2 as SQIVND (reference sequence). The V segment lost 4 bases and the J segment 2 bases; nucleotides outside the gene matches: 10. This CDR3 has 16 residues.

This clone was seen a handful of times. In nucleotides, the CDR3 is TGTGCCAGCACTGGACAGGGGGCAGGATTGTCGGAGACCCAGTACTTC. Protein: CASTGQGAGLSETQYF. The rearrangement links TRBV2 to TRBJ2-5, with 11 nucleotides matching TRBD1. The CDR3 totals 16 residues. The V gene's germline CDR1 is SNHLY and CDR2 FYNNEI. J lost 5 bases, V lost 7 bases, and 12 bases had no gene match. Drawing the rest from reference TRBV2 and TRBJ2-5, the complete variable domain is EPEVTQTPSHQVTQMGQEVILRCVPISNHLYFYWYRQILGQKVEFLVSFYNNEISEKSEIFDDQFSVERPDGSNFTLKIRSTKLEDSAMYFCASTGQGAGLSETQYFGPGTRLLVL.

This clone has ten or more counts. The chain employs TRBV20-1 and TRBJ1-5, with D possibly being TRBD1 (5 bases). This CDR3 comprises 16 residues. Trimming pared 1 base from V and 1 base from J, leaving 14 bases between. CDR1 and CDR2 (germline): DFQATT, SNEGSKA (reference sequence). The CDR3 sequence is CSARAISGFSNQPQHF. The CDR3 bases are TGCAGTGCTAGAGCGATATCAGGGTTCAGCAATCAGCCCCAGCATTTT.

This clone was counted many times. The chain joins TRBV3-1 to TRBJ2-2, with D possibly being TRBD1 (5 bases). With 0 bases removed from V and 2 bases from J, the gap between germline ends came to 16 bases. This CDR3 is built from 18 residues. Germline loops: CDR1 LGHDT, CDR2 YNNKEL (reference sequence). The CDR3 spells CASSQDLGRGVNTGELFF. In DNA, the CDR3 is TGTGCCAGCAGCCAAGATCTTGGAAGGGGCGTCAACACCGGGGAGCTGTTTTTT.

The rearrangement joins TRBV30 to TRBJ2-2; D remains ambiguous. Germline CDR1 and CDR2: GTSNPN and SVGIG (reference sequence). The germline V and J ends were trimmed by 2 bases and 1 base, with 8 bases remaining between them. The CDR3 totals 14 residues. The DNA of the CDR3 is TGTGCCTGGAGTTGGGTACAGAACACCGGGGAGCTGTTTTTT. Protein: CAWSWVQNTGELFF.

This clone has a count of ten or more. The V call is TRBV28, the J call TRBJ2-3; 7 bases match TRBD2. V lost 2 bases, J lost 13 bases, and 15 bases stayed unmatched. The germline CDR1 and CDR2 sequences are MDHEN and SYDVKM. This CDR3 contains 15 residues. CDR3 DNA: TGTGCCAGCAGTTTAGGGGGAGGGACTGGGCGGTGGGAGTATTTT. This translates into CASSLGGGTGRWEYF.

This clone was observed many times. The chain couples TRBV5-4 to TRBJ2-1, with TRBD2 matching over 14 bases. CDR1 SGHNT and CDR2 YYREEE come from the germline V gene (reference sequence). V was pared by 3 bases and J by 6 bases, with 2 bases of the junction left unmatched. The CDR3 extends over 15 amino acids. The CDR3 DNA reads TGTGCCAGCAGCTGGGGACTAGCGGGAGCCAATGAGCAGTTCTTC. Translation gives CASSWGLAGANEQFF.

This clone was detected once. V and J are TRBV7-2 and TRBJ2-7; 8 bases fit TRBD1. CDR1 SGHTA and CDR2 FQGNSA come from the germline V gene. The CDR3 has 14 residues. The V and J ends lost 4 bases and 7 bases, in that order; junction bases with no gene match: 9. The CDR3 DNA is TGTGCCAGCAGCTCCGACAGGGGCCCAGGGGAGCAGTACTTC. Protein product: CASSSDRGPGEQYF. Supplemented by reference TRBV7-2 and TRBJ2-7, the full variable domain reads GAGVSQSPSNKVTEKGKDVELRCDPISGHTALYWYRQSLGQGLEFLIYFQGNSAPDKSGLPSDRFSAERTGGSVSTLTIQRTQQEDSAVYLCASSSDRGPGEQYFGPGTRLTVT.

This clone was seen many times. J is TRBJ2-5 and V is TRBV7-2; possible D gene TRBD2, 5 bases. The CDR3 covers 14 residues. V lost 3 bases and J lost 4, with 12 bases in between. Germline CDR1 SGHTA, CDR2 FQGNSA. CDR3 amino acids: CASSFSGRGETQYF. CDR3 sequence (DNA): TGTGCCAGCAGCTTCAGTGGGAGAGGAGAGACCCAGTACTTC.

This clone was observed many times. V usage is TRBV5-1 and J usage is TRBJ2-3; 8 bases match TRBD2. The trim removed 2 bases at V and 6 bases at J, leaving 17 bases unmatched. Per the germline V gene, CDR1 is SGHRS and CDR2 is YFSETQ. This CDR3 has 18 amino acids. In DNA, the CDR3 is TGCGCCAGCAGCTTCACCGCCGGCGGTACGGGACTAGACGATACGCAGTATTTT. Amino acid sequence: CASSFTAGGTGLDDTQYF. The whole variable domain, remainder taken from reference TRBV5-1 and TRBJ2-3, is KAGVTQTPRYLIKTRGQQVTLSCSPISGHRSVSWYQQTPGQGLQFLFEYFSETQRNKGNFPGRFSGRQFSNSRSEMNVSTLELGDSALYLCASSFTAGGTGLDDTQYFGPGTRLTVL.

This clone was counted a few times. The V call is TRBV28, the J call TRBJ1-5; the D is unclear. The CDR3 contains 16 residues. The V end lost 3 bases, the J end lost 4 bases, and 16 bases lay between the germline ends. Germline-derived CDR1 and CDR2 are MDHEN and SYDVKM. The CDR3 nucleotides read TGTGCCAGCAGTTTTTGGTCTGCTTGGGGAAATCAGCCCCAGCATTTT. Translation gives CASSFWSAWGNQPQHF.

By its share, this clone is medium-sized. The J gene is TRBJ1-3, the V gene TRBV6-1, with D maybe TRBD1 (5 bases). CDR1 and CDR2 (germline): MNHNS, SASEGT. Trimming took off 7 bases at V and 8 bases at J, with 15 bases between the two ends. This CDR3 spans 13 amino acids. As DNA, the CDR3 is TGTGCCAGCATTCTGAGTCGGGGCTACACCATATATTTT. Its translation is CASILSRGYTIYF.

In its sample, this clone was seen a few times. The final CDR3 position lacks the conserved phenylalanine or tryptophan, pointing to a likely read error. Because the CDR3's place on the DNA is in doubt, the DNA is left out and the CDR3 is given as listed by TCRdb. The V gene is TRBV6-4, the J gene TRBJ2-6; TRBD2, as called in the table, went unchecked against the DNA. A total of 11 residues make up the CDR3, ends included. Germline CDR1 is MRHNA and CDR2 is SNTAGT. Here the CDR3 reads CASSDSFPTSG.

Only a few counts were recorded for this clone. A single base separates this from a much larger clone, so it may be a read error. The sample holds other DNA sequences that translate to the same CDR3. CDR3 sequence: CVSTPWQGGVAFF. The CDR3 DNA reads TGTGTCAGCACCCCCTGGCAGGGAGGTGTAGCTTTCTTT. This rearrangement joins TRBV6-1 to TRBJ1-1; perhaps TRBD1 as D (5 bases). CDR1 is MNHNS and CDR2 is SASEGT in the germline V gene. The CDR3 runs to 13 residues.

This clone appeared many times. The chain carries TRBV5-1 and TRBJ2-1; 9 bases match TRBD2. J lost 2 bases, V lost 0 bases, and 9 bases had no gene match. This CDR3 spans 18 amino acids. Germline V gene sequence: CDR1 SGHRS, CDR2 YFSETQ. The CDR3 DNA follows: TGCGCCAGCAGCTTGGCTAATAGCGGGGGACTGCCCTACAATGAGCAGTTCTTC. Residues: CASSLANSGGLPYNEQFF.

A few counts support this clone. One base away lies a much larger clone, so this may be a sequencing read error. The chain employs TRBV9 and TRBJ2-5, with D perhaps given as TRBD1 or TRBD2 (5 bases each). The CDR3 is made up of 15 amino acids. V gave up 4 bases and J gave up 5 bases, with 18 bases separating them. The germline V gene has CDR1 SGDLS and CDR2 YYNGEE. The CDR3 loop reads CASSTGDGGRETQYF. In nucleotides, the CDR3 is TGTGCCAGCAGCACCGGGGATGGGGGTCGGGAGACCCAGTACTTC.

The sample holds a few counts of this clone. The V call is TRBV11-3, the J call TRBJ2-7, with TRBD1 matching over 12 bases. The CDR3 is 16 amino acids. After removal of 4 bases from V and 4 bases from J, the junction contained 8 bases not matched to a gene. CDR1 is SGHNT and CDR2 is YENEEA in the germline V gene. CDR3 sequence: CASSSNRDRGPYEQYF. Here the CDR3 DNA reads TGTGCCAGCAGCTCGAACCGGGACAGGGGGCCTTACGAGCAGTACTTC.

This clone was detected ten times or more. CDR3 protein: CSARGLGGGGHNEQFF. In DNA, the CDR3 is TGCAGTGCTAGAGGCCTCGGGGGAGGAGGCCACAATGAGCAGTTCTTC. The chain carries TRBV20-1 and TRBJ2-1; a possible D gene is TRBD2 (6 bases). From germline, CDR1 is DFQATT and CDR2 SNEGSKA (reference sequence). This CDR3 spans 16 amino acids. V lost 1 base, J lost 5 bases, and 18 bases lay in between.

This clone was picked up many times. This chain links TRBV20-1 with TRBJ1-3; no firm D call. The V end was cut by 4 bases, the J end by 4 bases, with 17 bases between. CDR1 is DFQATT and CDR2 is SNEGSKA in the germline V gene (reference sequence). This CDR3 has 15 residues. This CDR3 is CSAKISRARGNTIYF. The CDR3, as DNA: TGCAGTGCTAAGATCAGCCGAGCGCGAGGAAACACCATATATTTT.

This clone was seen repeatedly, ten times or more. The chain joins TRBV2 to TRBJ1-2; no clear D. CDR1 and CDR2 from the germline V gene are SNHLY and FYNNEI. The CDR3 totals 14 residues. Trimming cost V 6 bases and J 8 bases, with 19 bases left between them. In DNA form, the CDR3 reads TGTGCCAGCAGCGGGCTTACTGGACCACGAGGCTACACCTTC. Translated: CASSGLTGPRGYTF. Based on the CDR3 plus reference TRBV2 and TRBJ1-2, the full variable domain is EPEVTQTPSHQVTQMGQEVILRCVPISNHLYFYWYRQILGQKVEFLVSFYNNEISEKSEIFDDQFSVERPDGSNFTLKIRSTKLEDSAMYFCASSGLTGPRGYTFGSGTRLTVV.

This clone was observed at least ten times. This chain links TRBV4-2 with TRBJ2-7, with D unclear. Germline V gene data show CDR1 as LGHNA and CDR2 as YNFKEQ. The V end was cut by 0 bases, the J end by 6 bases, with 9 bases between. CDR3 length equals 13 residues. The DNA for the CDR3 is TGTGCCAGCAGCCAAGATCTAATCCGCGAGCAGTACTTC. It is translated as CASSQDLIREQYF.

This clone has only a few counts. A clone one base away is much larger, so this may be a read error. This chain joins TRBV20-1 and TRBJ2-4, with 7 nucleotides matching TRBD1. Looked up from germline, CDR1 is DFQATT and CDR2 is SNEGSKA (reference sequence). This CDR3 is 13 amino acids long. CDR3 amino acids: CNASLPGQQIQYF. The CDR3 region has the DNA TGCAATGCCAGTCTACCGGGACAGCAGATTCAGTACTTC.

The chain employs TRBV27 and TRBJ1-1, with 7 bases lining up with TRBD1. The CDR3 length is 13 residues. Germline V CDR1 and CDR2: MNHEY, SMNVEV (reference sequence). The V and J ends lost 5 bases and 8 bases, in that order; junction bases with no gene match: 8. CDR3 residues: CASSGYRGREAFF. CDR3 DNA sequence: TGTGCCAGCAGTGGATACAGGGGACGGGAAGCTTTCTTT.

This clone was counted only a few times. This rearrangement joins TRBV6-2 or TRBV6-3 to TRBJ2-2; 7 positions match TRBD2. V lost 4 bases to trimming and J lost 8 bases; unmatched junction nucleotides: 7. The CDR3 is made up of 14 amino acids. In germline, CDR1 is MNHEY, CDR2 SVGEGT. The CDR3 sequence: CASSFSRESGELFF. CDR3 nucleotides: TGTGCCAGCAGTTTCTCGCGGGAGAGTGGGGAGCTGTTTTTT.

This clone showed up many times. This sequence joins TRBV24-1 and TRBJ2-1; possibly TRBD2 for D (6 bases). The CDR3 loop spans 14 amino acids. Germline V gene lookup returns CDR1 KGHDR and CDR2 SFDVKD. Between the trimmed V and J ends, which lost 6 bases and 9 bases, there was a span of 17 bases. The CDR3 DNA sequence: TGTGCCACCAGTACTGTAGGGACTTCACCTGAGCAGTTCTTC. Translating it yields CATSTVGTSPEQFF.

By sample fraction, this clone is medium-sized. This chain uses TRBV28 with TRBJ1-1; 7 bases align to TRBD1. The CDR3 contains 11 residues. With 11 bases clipped from V and 6 bases from J, the junction kept 6 bases outside the gene matches. The V gene's germline CDR1 is MDHEN and CDR2 SYDVKM. CDR3 protein: CAVQGRPEAFF. As DNA, the CDR3 is TGTGCCGTACAGGGGCGGCCTGAAGCTTTCTTT. Using reference TRBV28 and TRBJ1-1 for the parts outside the CDR3, the full variable domain is DVKVTQSSRYLVKRTGEKVFLECVQDMDHENMFWYRQDPGLGLRLIYFSYDVKMKEKGDIPEGYSVSREKKERFSLILESASTNQTSMYLCAVQGRPEAFFGQGTRLTVV.

This clone was seen more than once but under ten times. Other nucleotide sequences in the sample specify the same CDR3. This chain links TRBV12-3 or TRBV12-4 with TRBJ1-5; D might be TRBD1 (6 bases). The CDR3 extends over 17 amino acids. The V end was cut by 5 bases, the J end by 1 base, with 18 bases between. The CDR3 DNA reads TGTGCCAGCAGTCCGACAGGACCCCCATTAAGCAATCAGCCCCAGCATTTT. Translated, it gives CASSPTGPPLSNQPQHF.